Listed below are T cell receptor beta chains from one sample, sequenced in a study of blood T cell repertoires in COVID-19. Measured with immunoSEQ multiplex PCR; TCRdb has only the in-frame clones, and not every one. The sample has around 97,000 clones, about 90% seen once. Source material: peripheral blood. The receptors originated from a human donor in a cohort sampled during active COVID-19. CDR3s include the opening cysteine and the closing phenylalanine or tryptophan. The D gene is left open where the match is weak. Clone size is given for some rows only: seen once, a few or many times, or a class if the clone is expanded.

d_call j_call v_call clone_size cdr3_aa cdr3_nt
. TRBJ1-5 TRBV10-3 . CAISGAPDSNQPQHF TGTGCCATCAGTGGGGCACCCGACAGCAATCAGCCCCAGCATTTT
TRBD1 TRBJ2-3 TRBV19 . CASTDRGVTSTDTQYF TGTGCCAGTACGGACAGGGGGGTTACTAGCACAGATACGCAGTATTTT
TRBD2 TRBJ2-7 TRBV6-2/TRBV6-3 few CASSVGLAGPYEQYF TGTGCCAGCAGTGTGGGACTAGCGGGGCCCTACGAGCAGTACTTC
TRBD2 TRBJ2-5 TRBV11-2 . CASSPGGATLHF TGTGCCAGCAGCCCCGGGGGGGCTACCCTTCACTTC
TRBD2 TRBJ2-1 TRBV19 . CASSISSGRANEQFF TGTGCCAGTAGTATAAGTAGCGGGAGGGCAAATGAGCAGTTCTTC
. TRBJ2-3 TRBV6-4 . CASSDSLASTDTQYF TGTGCCAGCAGTGACTCGCTGGCTAGCACAGATACGCAGTATTTT
. TRBJ1-4 TRBV5-1 . CASSLTRLQVATNEKLFF TGCGCCAGCAGCTTGACCCGTTTGCAGGTTGCAACTAATGAAAAACTGTTTTTT
. TRBJ2-1 TRBV6-5 . CASSSPGLINEQFF TGTGCCAGCAGTTCTCCCGGACTCATAAATGAGCAGTTCTTC
. TRBJ2-7 TRBV5-7 . CASGCSGTPYEQYF TGTGCCAGCGGTTGTTCCGGGACACCCTACGAGCAGTACTTC
TRBD1 TRBJ1-3 TRBV18 . CASSLDRVGNTIYF TGTGCCAGCTCACTAGACAGGGTTGGAAACACCATATATTTT
. TRBJ1-3 TRBV7-6 . CASRRDIGTGSGNTIYF TGTGCCAGCAGGCGGGATATAGGGACGGGCTCTGGAAACACCATATATTTT
. TRBJ2-5 TRBV7-7 . CASSPQGTAQETQYF TGTGCTAGCAGCCCGCAGGGGACGGCCCAAGAGACCCAGTACTTC
. TRBJ2-3 TRBV28 . CASSLAGARTDTQYF TGTGCCAGCAGTTTGGCGGGGGCCCGCACAGATACGCAGTATTTT
TRBD2 TRBJ2-1 TRBV7-2 . CASRTVRGAWYEQFF TGTGCCAGCAGAACGGTGCGGGGGGCCTGGTATGAGCAGTTCTTC
. TRBJ1-1 TRBV19 . CASSWQLWTEAFF TGTGCCAGTAGCTGGCAGTTATGGACTGAAGCTTTCTTT
. TRBJ2-1 TRBV28 . CASSLYPGRGYSYNEQFF TGTGCCAGCAGTTTATACCCTGGGCGGGGTTACTCCTACAATGAGCAGTTCTTC
TRBD1 TRBJ1-2 TRBV3-1/TRBV3-2 few CASSQGTGGSRGYTF TGTGCCAGCAGCCAGGGGACAGGGGGTTCCAGAGGCTACACCTTC